Described below is a single TCR beta chain sequence and its context. The antigen is not known. 13 Jbeta primers and 60 Vbeta primers were used for the PCR. Here immunoSEQ multiplex PCR was the method, and the copy in TCRdb shows in-frame clones only, minus some. This table holds roughly 190,000 clones, around nine tenths found once. The CDR3 totals 13 residues. Germline CDR1 and CDR2: MRHNA and SNTAGT. Trimming took 7 bases from V and 5 from J; bases not matched to a gene: 7. This sample is drawn from a study of cytomegalovirus exposure and HLA in healthy donors. Study-level points and caveats: Rates of TCR association differed by HLA locus in a later analysis, with DRB1 highest and HLA-C lowest. Confirmation was obtained in vitro that a few CMV-associated chains are specific for CMV antigens.

The receptor comes from a woman aged 18-29 years in good health and CMV-seronegative. Sequencing was carried out using PBMCs. The chain employs TRBV6-4 and TRBJ1-1; 7 positions agree with TRBD1. CDR3 loop: CASISPGGTEAFF. CDR3 bases: TGTGCCAGCATCTCCCCAGGGGGGACTGAAGCTTTCTTT.